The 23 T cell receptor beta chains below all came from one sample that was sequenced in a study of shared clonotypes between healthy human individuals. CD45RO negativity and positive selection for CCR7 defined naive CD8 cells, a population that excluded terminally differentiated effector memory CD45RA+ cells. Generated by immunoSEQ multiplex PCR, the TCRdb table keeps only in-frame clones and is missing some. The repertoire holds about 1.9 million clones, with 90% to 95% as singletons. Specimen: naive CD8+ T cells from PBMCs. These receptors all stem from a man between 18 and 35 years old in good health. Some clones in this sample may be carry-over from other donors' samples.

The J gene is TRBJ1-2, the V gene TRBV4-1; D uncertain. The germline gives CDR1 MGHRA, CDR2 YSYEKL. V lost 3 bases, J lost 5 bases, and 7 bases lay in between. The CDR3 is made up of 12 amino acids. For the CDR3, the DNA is TGCGCCAGCAGCCAGGGCCTGTATGGCTACACCTTC. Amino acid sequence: CASSQGLYGYTF.

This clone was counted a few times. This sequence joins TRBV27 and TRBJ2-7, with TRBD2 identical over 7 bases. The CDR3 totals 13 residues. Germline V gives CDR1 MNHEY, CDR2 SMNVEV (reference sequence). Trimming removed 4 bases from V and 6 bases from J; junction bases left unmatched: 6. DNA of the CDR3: TGTGCCAGCAGTTGGGGGGGTTGGGGCGAGCAGTACTTC. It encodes CASSWGGWGEQYF.

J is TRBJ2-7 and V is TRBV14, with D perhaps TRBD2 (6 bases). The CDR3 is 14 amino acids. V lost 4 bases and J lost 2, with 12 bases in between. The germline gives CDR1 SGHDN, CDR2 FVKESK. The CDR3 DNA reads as TGTGCCAGCAGCCTGAGCGGGCGAGCCTACGAGCAGTACTTC. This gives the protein CASSLSGRAYEQYF. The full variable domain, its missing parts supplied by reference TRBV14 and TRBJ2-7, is EAGVTQFPSHSVIEKGQTVTLRCDPISGHDNLYWYRRVMGKEIKFLLHFVKESKQDESGMPNNRFLAERTGGTYSTLKVQPAELEDSGVYFCASSLSGRAYEQYFGPGTRLTVT.

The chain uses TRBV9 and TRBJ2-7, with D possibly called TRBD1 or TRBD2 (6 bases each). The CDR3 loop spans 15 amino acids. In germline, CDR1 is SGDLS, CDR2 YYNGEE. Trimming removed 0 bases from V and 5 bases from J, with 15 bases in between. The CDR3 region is CASSVGNREVDEQYF. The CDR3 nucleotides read TGTGCCAGCAGCGTAGGGAACAGGGAGGTAGACGAGCAGTACTTC.

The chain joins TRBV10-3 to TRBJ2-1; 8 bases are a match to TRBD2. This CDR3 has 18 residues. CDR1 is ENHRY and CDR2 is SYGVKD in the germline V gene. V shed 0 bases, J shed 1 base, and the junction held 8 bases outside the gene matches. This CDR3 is CAISESQNAGGSYNEQFF. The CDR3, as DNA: TGTGCCATCAGTGAGTCCCAGAATGCGGGAGGATCCTACAATGAGCAGTTCTTC.

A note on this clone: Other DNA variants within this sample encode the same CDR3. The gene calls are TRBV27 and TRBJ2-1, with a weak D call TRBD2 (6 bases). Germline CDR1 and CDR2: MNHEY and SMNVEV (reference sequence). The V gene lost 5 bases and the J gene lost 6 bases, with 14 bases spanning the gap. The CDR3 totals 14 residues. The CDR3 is CASSLLLGGNEQFF. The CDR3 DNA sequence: TGTGCCAGCAGTCTGCTTTTGGGGGGCAATGAGCAGTTCTTC.

CDR3 in amino acids: CASSYLSLHDTQYF. The DNA for the CDR3 is TGTGCCAGCAGTTACTTGTCCCTCCACGATACGCAGTATTTT. V is TRBV6-6 and J is TRBJ2-3; D call uncertain. Deletions cut 1 base from V and 6 bases from J, with 11 bases between. CDR1 and CDR2 from the germline V gene are MNHNY and SVGAGI (reference sequence). CDR3 length: 14 amino acids.

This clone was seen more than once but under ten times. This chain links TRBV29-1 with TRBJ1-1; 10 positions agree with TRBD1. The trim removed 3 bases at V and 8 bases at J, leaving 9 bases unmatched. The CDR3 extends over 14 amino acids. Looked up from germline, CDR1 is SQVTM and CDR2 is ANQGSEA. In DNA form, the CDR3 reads TGCAGCGTTGATACCCGGGACAGGGGCCCCGAAGCTTTCTTT. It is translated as CSVDTRDRGPEAFF.

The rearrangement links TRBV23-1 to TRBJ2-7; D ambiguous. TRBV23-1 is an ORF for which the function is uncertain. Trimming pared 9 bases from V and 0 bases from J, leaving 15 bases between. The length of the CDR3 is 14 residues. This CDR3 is CASPDGVSSYEQYF. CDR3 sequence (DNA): TGCGCCAGTCCCGACGGAGTTAGCTCCTACGAGCAGTACTTC.

The CDR3 DNA follows: TGCGCCAGCAGCCAAGATAATGCCGCGAGCGGAGCCTACAATGAGCAGTTCTTC. It yields the protein CASSQDNAASGAYNEQFF. The genes are TRBV4-3 and TRBJ2-1, with a possible D match to TRBD2 (5 bases). V was pared by 0 bases and J by 2 bases, with 17 bases between. This CDR3 spans 18 amino acids. From germline, CDR1 is LGHNA and CDR2 YSLEER.

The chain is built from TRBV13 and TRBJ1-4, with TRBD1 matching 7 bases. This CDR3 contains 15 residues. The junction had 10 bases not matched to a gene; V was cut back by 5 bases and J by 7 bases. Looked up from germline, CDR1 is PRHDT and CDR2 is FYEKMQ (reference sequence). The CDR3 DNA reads TGTGCCAGCAGCCCGACAGGGTTGTCTGGTGAAAAACTGTTTTTT. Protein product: CASSPTGLSGEKLFF.

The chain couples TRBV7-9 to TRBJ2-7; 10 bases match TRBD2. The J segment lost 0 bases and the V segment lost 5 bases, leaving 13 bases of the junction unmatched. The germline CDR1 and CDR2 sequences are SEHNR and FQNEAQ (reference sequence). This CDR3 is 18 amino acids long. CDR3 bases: TGTGCCAGCAGCGCCAGACTAGCGGGCCAATGGGCCTCCTACGAGCAGTACTTC. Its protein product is CASSARLAGQWASYEQYF.

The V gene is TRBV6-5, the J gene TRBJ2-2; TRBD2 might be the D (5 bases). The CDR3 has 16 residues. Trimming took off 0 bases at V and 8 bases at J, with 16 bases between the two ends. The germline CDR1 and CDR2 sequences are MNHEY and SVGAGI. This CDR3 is CASSYSRASALGELFF. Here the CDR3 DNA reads TGTGCCAGCAGTTACTCGAGGGCTAGTGCTCTTGGGGAGCTGTTTTTT.

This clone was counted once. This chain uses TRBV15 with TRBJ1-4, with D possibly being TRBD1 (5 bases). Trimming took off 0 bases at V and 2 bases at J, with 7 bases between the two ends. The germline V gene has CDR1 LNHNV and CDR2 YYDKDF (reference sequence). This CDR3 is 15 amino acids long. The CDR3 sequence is CATSRDAGTNEKLFF. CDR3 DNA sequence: TGTGCCACCAGCAGAGATGCAGGGACTAATGAAAAACTGTTTTTT.

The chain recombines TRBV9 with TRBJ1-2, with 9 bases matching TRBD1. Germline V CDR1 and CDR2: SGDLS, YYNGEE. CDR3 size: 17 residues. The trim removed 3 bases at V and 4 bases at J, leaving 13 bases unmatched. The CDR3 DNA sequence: TGTGCCAGCAGCGACAACAGGGGGCCTATCGCCGCCTATGGCTACACCTTC. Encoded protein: CASSDNRGPIAAYGYTF.

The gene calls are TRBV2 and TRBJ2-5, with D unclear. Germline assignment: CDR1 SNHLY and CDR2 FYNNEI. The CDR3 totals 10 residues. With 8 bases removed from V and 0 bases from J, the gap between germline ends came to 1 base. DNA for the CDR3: TGTGCCAGCTACCAAGAGACCCAGTACTTC. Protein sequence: CASYQETQYF.

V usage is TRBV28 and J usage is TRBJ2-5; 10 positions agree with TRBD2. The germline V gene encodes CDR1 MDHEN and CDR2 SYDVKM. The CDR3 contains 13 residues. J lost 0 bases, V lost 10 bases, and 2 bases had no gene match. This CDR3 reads CATSGRNQETQYF. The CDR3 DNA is TGTGCCACTAGCGGGAGAAACCAAGAGACCCAGTACTTC.

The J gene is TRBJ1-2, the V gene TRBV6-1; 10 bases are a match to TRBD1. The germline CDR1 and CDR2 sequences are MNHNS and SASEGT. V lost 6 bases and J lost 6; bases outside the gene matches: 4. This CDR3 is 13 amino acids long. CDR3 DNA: TGTGCCAGCAGAGGGACAGGGGTCGATGGCTACACCTTC. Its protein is CASRGTGVDGYTF.

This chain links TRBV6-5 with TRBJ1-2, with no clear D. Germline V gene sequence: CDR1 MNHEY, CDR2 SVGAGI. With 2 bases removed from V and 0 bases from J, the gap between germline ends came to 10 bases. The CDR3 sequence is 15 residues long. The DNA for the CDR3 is TGTGCCAGCAGTTACGTTCCTAATACTAACTATGGCTACACCTTC. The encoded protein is CASSYVPNTNYGYTF.

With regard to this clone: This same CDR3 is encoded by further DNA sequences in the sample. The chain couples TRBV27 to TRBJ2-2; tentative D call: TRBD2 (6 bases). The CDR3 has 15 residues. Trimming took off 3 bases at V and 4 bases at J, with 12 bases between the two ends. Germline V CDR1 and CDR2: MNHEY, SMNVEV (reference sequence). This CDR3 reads CASSLSGTPTGELFF. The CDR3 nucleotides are TGTGCCAGCAGTTTGTCCGGGACTCCCACCGGGGAGCTGTTTTTT.

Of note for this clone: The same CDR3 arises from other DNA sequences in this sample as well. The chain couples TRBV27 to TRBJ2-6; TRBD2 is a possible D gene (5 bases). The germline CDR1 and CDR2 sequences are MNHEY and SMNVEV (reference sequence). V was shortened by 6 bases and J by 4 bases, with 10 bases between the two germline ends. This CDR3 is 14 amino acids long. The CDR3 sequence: CASSLAVGANVLTF. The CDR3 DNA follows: TGTGCCAGCAGCCTAGCCGTAGGGGCCAACGTCCTGACTTTC.

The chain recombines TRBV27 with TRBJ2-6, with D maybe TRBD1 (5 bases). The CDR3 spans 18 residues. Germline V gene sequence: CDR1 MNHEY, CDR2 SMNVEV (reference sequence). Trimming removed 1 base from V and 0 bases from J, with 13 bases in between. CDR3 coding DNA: TGTGCCAGCAGTTTATTTGCAGGGTTGGCCTCTGGGGCCAACGTCCTGACTTTC. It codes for CASSLFAGLASGANVLTF. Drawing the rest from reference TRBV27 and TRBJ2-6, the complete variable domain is EAQVTQNPRYLITVTGKKLTVTCSQNMNHEYMSWYRQDPGLGLRQIYYSMNVEVTDKGDVPEGYKVSRKEKRNFPLILESPSPNQTSLYFCASSLFAGLASGANVLTFGAGSRLTVL.

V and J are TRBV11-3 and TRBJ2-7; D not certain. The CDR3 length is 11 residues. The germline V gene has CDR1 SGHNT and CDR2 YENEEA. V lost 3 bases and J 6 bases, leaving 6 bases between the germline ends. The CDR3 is CASSFPSEQYF. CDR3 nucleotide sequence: TGTGCCAGCAGCTTCCCCTCCGAGCAGTACTTC. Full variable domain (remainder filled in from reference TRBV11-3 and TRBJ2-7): EAGVVQSPRYKIIEKKQPVAFWCNPISGHNTLYWYLQNLGQGPELLIRYENEEAVDDSQLPKDRFSAERLKGVDSTLKIQPAELGDSAVYLCASSFPSEQYFGPGTRLTVT.